Below, one T cell receptor beta chain is given with its context. Its antigen is not identified. This sample stems from a study of radiation and T cells in renal cell carcinoma. Turning to the study itself: Nephrectomy followed 15 Gy stereotactic body radiation by 4 weeks.

Profiling relied on immunoSEQ multiplex PCR, and the TCRdb table lists in-frame clones only, not all of them. The sample shows around 130,000 clones, more than 70% of them seen only once. Whole-study results and caveats: Without pretreatment biopsies, baseline tumor clonotype presence was undetermined. From baseline, blood top tumor clonotypes peaked at 2 weeks post-radiation.

Regarding time point: blood 2 weeks post-SBRT. Treatment denoted: 15 Gy SBRT to primary tumor, nephrectomy 4 weeks later. The sample consisted of blood, taken from a patient whose treatment included radiotherapy and nephrectomy. The sequence derives from a woman in her 70s with renal cell carcinoma.

Here the CDR3 reads CASSLPTGLAFF. CDR3 DNA sequence: TGTGCCAGCAGTTTACCGACAGGGCTGGCTTTCTTT. The chain recombines TRBV28 with TRBJ1-1; 7 bases are shared with TRBD1. V was clipped by 2 bases and J by 11 bases; unmatched bases: 5. Germline lookup yields CDR1 MDHEN and CDR2 SYDVKM. This CDR3 is 12 amino acids long.